This TCR beta chain originates from a study of shared clonotypes between healthy human individuals. The data were produced by immunoSEQ multiplex PCR, yet TCRdb's version contains in-frame clones alone and is incomplete. The sample carries about 2.4 million clones, around 90% recorded once. CD4+ cells yielded CD45RA+ naive and CD45RA-negative memory subsets. CDR1 and CDR2 from the germline V gene are SEHNR and FQNEAQ (reference sequence). The CDR3 loop spans 13 amino acids. V lost 5 bases and J lost 3, with 10 bases in between. The genes are TRBV7-9 and TRBJ2-5, with D possibly matching TRBD2 (5 bases). The sample was naive CD4+ T cells sorted from blood. Noted subset: CD45RA+ positively selected. This clonotype was sampled from a young man in good health. The CDR3 region has the DNA TGTGCCAGCAGCAGTTCGGGGAAAGAGACCCAGTACTTC. Amino acids: CASSSSGKETQYF.